The clone carrying this TCR beta chain was seen repeatedly, ten times or more. Unique molecular identifiers were incorporated when the TCRbeta library was constructed. Each CDR3 protein is one row after TCRdb ran MiXCR on the PCR reads. This table holds a few hundred thousand distinct CDR3 sequences, about 9.4% found once. The sample is drawn from a study of T-cell reconstitution after alpha-beta-depleted transplantation in children. Trimming stripped 2 bases from V and 3 bases from J, with 12 bases between. The V gene's germline CDR1 is SGHDT and CDR2 YYEEEE. The CDR3 totals 15 residues. The chain couples TRBV5-6 to TRBJ2-1; no clear D gene. This material consisted of PBMCs, taken before TCRalphabeta/CD19-depleted stem cell transplant. The sequence was collected from a boy less than two years old with acute myeloid leukemia, due to receive a stem cell transplant. CDR3 residues: CASSFDSFFYNEQFF. In DNA form, the CDR3 reads TGTGCCAGCAGCTTCGATAGCTTTTTCTACAATGAGCAGTTCTTC.